This T cell receptor beta chain was identified during a study of shared T cell receptors in the human thymus. This clone was seen more than once but under ten times. Losses at the gene ends were 5 bases for V and 8 bases for J; bases not matched to a gene: 6. Germline loops: CDR1 SEHNR, CDR2 FQNEAQ (reference sequence). The CDR3 is 15 residues long. Repertoires were generated with immunoSEQ multiplex PCR, while TCRdb's copy carries only in-frame clones and drops some. Found here are hundreds of thousands of clones, over 75% of them singletons; the top ten hold approximately 0.01%. This same sample was also part of a study on human thymus T cells. That report notes: Obtained as resections during corrective heart surgery, the thymus tissue was then studied. The authors found apparently biased V and J gene usage in thymic and blood repertoires. Thymic TCR repertoires of unrelated people reportedly overlapped highly.

The source of this sequence is a boy younger than two with a congenital heart defect. The sample comprised thymocytes. The chain is built from TRBV7-9 and TRBJ1-6; 10 nucleotides agree with TRBD1. The CDR3 spells CASSRGDRGYSPLHF. In DNA form, the CDR3 reads TGTGCCAGCAGCCGTGGGGACAGGGGCTATTCACCCCTCCACTTT.